Sequencing of this T cell receptor (beta chain) was carried out in a study of T cell repertoires in ileal Crohn's disease. Whole-study results and caveats: Every patient over 26.8% clonality showed endoscopic recurrence.

The protocol was immunoSEQ multiplex PCR, while the TCRdb copy is restricted to in-frame clones and leaves out a portion. This table holds 6,500 to 9,500 clones, 84% found once. As to this clone: Its antigen remains unknown.

CDR3 length equals 14 residues. V shed 7 bases and J 4 bases; nucleotides not matched to a gene: 8. Germline V gives CDR1 SNHLY, CDR2 FYNNEI. The TCR originated in an adult with Crohn's disease. The genes are TRBV2 and TRBJ2-5, with 8 bases aligning to TRBD2. The sequencing sample was made of ileal tissue. The CDR3 DNA follows: TGTGCCAGCAATGGAAATCGGGGGGGAGAGACCCAGTACTTC. This gives the protein CASNGNRGGETQYF.